A single sample is the source of the 21 T cell receptor beta chains below, sequenced in a study of T-cell reconstitution after alpha-beta-depleted transplantation in children (dated by TCRdb to the mid-2010s). The sample's treatment or condition, from its label and the paper: allogeneic hematopoietic cell transplantation with graft depleted of TCRalphabeta T cells and CD19 B cells. The library was generated by PCR. The data were produced on an Illumina HiSeq 2500. Molecular barcoding was employed in the preparation of TCR libraries, with unique molecular identifiers being used to normalize TCRbeta repertoire quantification. TCRdb reworked the public reads: Q25 trimming with fastp, MiXCR clone assembly, productive beta chains retained. Every distinct CDR3 protein forms one entry, paired with its most common genes and DNA. The sample includes approximately 350,000 distinct CDR3 sequences, with roughly 16% observed a single time. The ten top clones hold roughly 41% of the sample.

Source: PBMCs, mostly from graft donor cells, taken 360 days after TCRalphabeta/CD19-depleted stem cell transplant. The source of these receptors is a male patient between 2 and 10 years old who had a stem cell transplant for acute lymphoblastic leukemia, so the T cells may come from the graft donor.

The chain joins TRBV6-2 or TRBV6-3 to TRBJ2-7; no definite D call. Trimming stripped 0 bases from V and 4 bases from J, with 7 bases between. This CDR3 contains 13 residues. The germline gives CDR1 MNHEY, CDR2 SVGEGT. CDR3 region: CASSYSPTYEQYF. The CDR3 DNA reads as TGTGCCAGCAGTTACTCTCCCACTTACGAGCAGTACTTC.

The gene calls are TRBV27 and TRBJ2-7; 14 bases are a match to TRBD2. Per germline, CDR1 MNHEY and CDR2 SMNVEV (reference sequence). After removal of 5 bases from V and 2 bases from J, the junction contained 5 bases not matched to a gene. CDR3 length equals 16 residues. The CDR3 region is CASSARLAGGPYEQYF. The CDR3 DNA reads TGTGCCAGCAGTGCTCGACTAGCGGGAGGGCCCTACGAGCAGTACTTC.

CDR3 protein: CATSEGAYQETQYF. In DNA, the CDR3 is TGTGCCACCAGTGAGGGGGCGTACCAAGAGACCCAGTACTTC. The genes are TRBV24-1 and TRBJ2-5; possibly TRBD1 for D (6 bases). The V end lost 4 bases, the J end lost 0 bases, and 8 bases lay between the germline ends. This CDR3 has 14 amino acids. In germline, CDR1 is KGHDR, CDR2 SFDVKD.

In its sample, this clonotype was seen a few times. This chain joins TRBV29-1 and TRBJ2-2; TRBD1 matches 9 bases. CDR1 SQVTM and CDR2 ANQGSEA come from the germline V gene. This CDR3 region has 15 residues. With V trimmed by 4 bases and J by 0 bases, 3 bases remained unmatched. CDR3 coding DNA: TGCAGCGTTGCCCGGACAGGGGCGAACACCGGGGAGCTGTTTTTT. This translates into CSVARTGANTGELFF.

V usage is TRBV10-3 and J usage is TRBJ1-4; D not certain. This CDR3 region has 13 residues. The V end lost 3 bases, the J end lost 8 bases, and 10 bases lay between the germline ends. Germline CDR1 ENHRY, CDR2 SYGVKD. For the CDR3, the DNA is TGTGCCATCAGTGACGGACCGGGGGAAAAACTGTTTTTT. Its protein product is CAISDGPGEKLFF.

The rearrangement joins TRBV10-3 to TRBJ2-3, with no clear D. V was trimmed by 7 bases and J by 5 bases, leaving 10 bases between them. This CDR3 is 12 amino acids long. The germline CDR1 and CDR2 sequences are ENHRY and SYGVKD. CDR3 amino acids: CAITVSGDTQYF. CDR3 sequence (DNA): TGTGCCATCACGGTTTCGGGAGATACGCAGTATTTT.

This clonotype has only one observation. The chain recombines TRBV2 with TRBJ2-3; the match to TRBD2 covers 13 bases. After removal of 3 bases from V and 2 bases from J, the junction contained 5 bases not matched to a gene. CDR3 size: 17 residues. Looked up from germline, CDR1 is SNHLY and CDR2 is FYNNEI. CDR3 protein: CASSEGTSGIVTDTQYF. CDR3 bases: TGTGCCAGCAGTGAGGGGACTAGCGGGATCGTCACAGATACGCAGTATTTT. Using reference TRBV2 and TRBJ2-3 for the parts outside the CDR3, the full variable domain is EPEVTQTPSHQVTQMGQEVILRCVPISNHLYFYWYRQILGQKVEFLVSFYNNEISEKSEIFDDQFSVERPDGSNFTLKIRSTKLEDSAMYFCASSEGTSGIVTDTQYFGPGTRLTVL.

There are many counts of this clonotype. The chain recombines TRBV7-2 with TRBJ2-3; the match to TRBD2 covers 8 bases. There are 15 residues in the CDR3. The germline CDR1 and CDR2 sequences are SGHTA and FQGNSA. The junction had 14 bases not matched to a gene; V was cut back by 7 bases and J by 8 bases. The CDR3 sequence: CASNPSAGAAGTQYF. The CDR3 nucleotides are TGTGCCAGCAACCCCTCAGCGGGAGCGGCGGGTACGCAGTATTTT.

CDR3 in DNA: TGTGCCAGCAGCGTAGGTTACAGGACCTCTGGGGCCAACGTCCTGACTTTC. Its protein is CASSVGYRTSGANVLTF. The chain has TRBV9 and TRBJ2-6; the D gene is possibly TRBD1 (5 bases). The CDR3 totals 17 residues. The ends were cut back, 0 bases at V and 0 bases at J, with 10 bases in the middle. Germline CDR1 reads SGDLS; CDR2 reads YYNGEE.

The chain uses TRBV5-1 and TRBJ2-1; 10 bases align to TRBD2. This CDR3 region has 16 residues. The germline CDR1 and CDR2 sequences are SGHRS and YFSETQ. V lost 0 bases, J lost 3 bases, and 3 bases stayed unmatched. CDR3 sequence (DNA): TGCGCCAGCAGCTTGGGACTAGCGGGCATCTACAATGAGCAGTTCTTC. It is translated as CASSLGLAGIYNEQFF.

This rearrangement joins TRBV10-3 to TRBJ2-5; D is unresolved. V gave up 3 bases and J gave up 2 bases, with 7 bases separating them. CDR1 is ENHRY, CDR2 SYGVKD, per germline. The CDR3 has 13 amino acids. The CDR3 is CAISDYGQETQYF. The CDR3 DNA reads as TGTGCCATCAGTGATTACGGTCAAGAGACCCAGTACTTC.

This clonotype was detected ten times or more. V usage is TRBV5-6 and J usage is TRBJ2-1; 10 nucleotides match TRBD2. The V segment lost 0 bases and the J segment 5 bases; nucleotides outside the gene matches: 5. CDR3 length: 16 amino acids. CDR1 is SGHDT, CDR2 YYEEEE, per germline. The CDR3 bases are TGTGCCAGCAGCTTGGTACCTAGCGGGAGAAACAATGAGCAGTTCTTC. It is translated as CASSLVPSGRNNEQFF.

In this sample, this clonotype turned up a few times. The chain links TRBV24-1 to TRBJ1-1; possibly TRBD1 for D (6 bases). V was pared by 1 base and J by 1 base, with 9 bases between. Germline V gene data show CDR1 as KGHDR and CDR2 as SFDVKD. CDR3 length: 15 amino acids. For the CDR3, the DNA is TGTGCCACCAGTGATTTAGACAGGAGGAACACTGAAGCTTTCTTT. Protein sequence: CATSDLDRRNTEAFF.

This clonotype was observed many times. The CDR3 protein is CASSGTGRAHPQNYGYTF. Written as DNA, the CDR3 is TGTGCCAGCAGTGGGACAGGGCGGGCCCACCCTCAAAACTATGGCTACACCTTC. The chain uses TRBV21-1 and TRBJ1-2; TRBD1, the table's D call, lacks a check against the DNA. TRBV21-1 is a pseudogene segment. The CDR3 runs to 18 residues.

The chain's CDR3 is CASSPPRIHSNQPQHF. Written as DNA, the CDR3 is TGTGCCAGCAGTCCACCCCGCATACATAGCAATCAGCCCCAGCATTTT. The V call is TRBV28, the J call TRBJ1-5; D gene ambiguous. Germline V gene data show CDR1 as MDHEN and CDR2 as SYDVKM. CDR3 length: 16 amino acids. With 5 bases removed from V and 0 bases from J, the gap between germline ends came to 14 bases.

This clonotype was counted a few times. The CDR3 coding sequence is TGTGCCAGCAGTCACCGACAGAAATATGGCTACACCTTC. Amino acid sequence: CASSHRQKYGYTF. The rearrangement links TRBV27 to TRBJ1-2, with D perhaps TRBD1 (5 bases). Germline values: CDR1 MNHEY, CDR2 SMNVEV (reference sequence). The length of the CDR3 is 13 residues. Trimming took 5 bases from V and 5 from J, leaving 12 bases between them.

This chain links TRBV7-9 with TRBJ2-5; unclear D gene. Trimming took 4 bases from V and 5 from J, leaving 11 bases between them. Germline V gene lookup returns CDR1 SEHNR and CDR2 FQNEAQ (reference sequence). The CDR3 extends over 13 amino acids. CDR3 amino acids: CASSSRDRETQYF. For the CDR3, the DNA is TGTGCCAGCAGCTCAAGGGATCGGGAGACCCAGTACTTC.

A note on this clonotype: Germline and junction disagree at one end, which may indicate a read error. The J gene is TRBJ2-1, the V gene TRBV3-1, with 11 bases matching TRBD2. This CDR3 region has 20 residues. The germline CDR1 and CDR2 sequences are LGHDT and YNNKEL (reference sequence). CDR3 in DNA: TGTGCCACCAGCCAAGACCGCCCGGGACTAGCGGACGGGTTTGTAGGTGAGCAGTTCTTC. This translates into CATSQDRPGLADGFVGEQFF.

This clonotype was counted only a few times. V and J are TRBV5-1 and TRBJ1-4, with 7 bases fitting TRBD1. Unmatched junction bases numbered 6, after V lost 0 bases and J lost 7 bases. Per germline, CDR1 SGHRS and CDR2 YFSETQ. CDR3 length: 15 amino acids. CDR3 in amino acids: CASSLEGARSEKLFF. The CDR3, as DNA: TGCGCCAGCAGCTTGGAGGGGGCGAGGAGTGAAAAACTGTTTTTT. The whole variable domain, filled in from reference TRBV5-1 and TRBJ1-4, reads KAGVTQTPRYLIKTRGQQVTLSCSPISGHRSVSWYQQTPGQGLQFLFEYFSETQRNKGNFPGRFSGRQFSNSRSEMNVSTLELGDSALYLCASSLEGARSEKLFFGSGTQLSVL.

This clonotype has just a few counts. This sequence joins TRBV28 and TRBJ2-7; 8 nucleotides align to TRBD1. The CDR3 length is 14 residues. CDR1 and CDR2 from the germline V gene are MDHEN and SYDVKM. Losses at the gene ends were 5 bases for V and 5 bases for J; bases not matched to a gene: 8. The CDR3 DNA follows: TGTGCCAGCAGTCTCCGGACAGGGCTCCACGAGCAGTACTTC. This translates into CASSLRTGLHEQYF.

V gene TRBV4-3 combines with J gene TRBJ2-5, with D possibly matching TRBD2 (6 bases). V was cut by 3 bases and J by 5 bases, with 16 bases left in between. Germline loops: CDR1 LGHNA, CDR2 YSLEER. The CDR3 loop spans 15 amino acids. CDR3 protein: CASSHRTTRAETQYF. Here the CDR3 DNA reads TGCGCCAGCAGCCATCGGACTACCAGGGCGGAGACCCAGTACTTC.